The 12 T cell receptor beta chains reported below all come from one sample, sequenced in a study of blood T cells in healthy people across ages. Combining a sample-barcoded 5' primer with a J-beta primer mix, a second PCR ran for roughly 6 to 12 cycles. TCRdb ran MiXCR on the 5' RACE reads and lists one entry per CDR3 protein. Of about 1.6 million distinct CDR3 sequences in the sample, around 36% were seen once. The specimen was blood. These receptors originate from a woman aged 25-40 years in good health.

This clonotype was seen just once. This chain connects TRBV12-3 or TRBV12-4 to TRBJ1-2, with D perhaps TRBD1 (5 bases). The V gene lost 6 bases and the J gene lost 4 bases, with 12 bases spanning the gap. This CDR3 is 13 amino acids long. The CDR3 DNA follows: TGTGCCAGCAGAACGGGACGTGGCTATGGCTACACCTTC. It yields the protein CASRTGRGYGYTF.

The gene calls are TRBV12-3 or TRBV12-4 and TRBJ1-2; perhaps TRBD1 as D (6 bases). CDR3 length: 15 amino acids. Trimming took off 5 bases at V and 3 bases at J, with 16 bases between the two ends. CDR3 loop: CASSLVGGGDYGYTF. The CDR3 DNA sequence: TGTGCCAGCAGTCTCGTGGGAGGGGGAGACTATGGCTACACCTTC.

The rearrangement uses TRBV7-3 and TRBJ2-1; weak D call: TRBD2 (6 bases). CDR1 is SGHTA and CDR2 is FQGTGA in the germline V gene. The length of the CDR3 is 14 residues. The germline V and J ends were trimmed by 10 bases and 7 bases, with 20 bases remaining between them. CDR3 DNA: TGTGCCAAGGGCGCGGGACTCCCCCCAAATGAGCAGTTCTTC. Its translation is CAKGAGLPPNEQFF. Looking up the rest from reference TRBV7-3 and TRBJ2-1 gives the full variable domain: GAGVSQTPSNKVTEKGKYVELRCDPISGHTALYWYRQSLGQGPEFLIYFQGTGAADDSGLPNDRFFAVRPEGSVSTLKIQRTERGDSAVYLCAKGAGLPPNEQFFGPGTRLTVL.

The J gene is TRBJ2-1, the V gene TRBV5-1; D is ambiguous. The V end lost 6 bases, the J end lost 1 base, and 11 bases lay between the germline ends. Germline values: CDR1 SGHRS, CDR2 YFSETQ. The CDR3 is made up of 14 amino acids. The CDR3 region is CASTWSYSYNEQFF. Written as DNA, the CDR3 is TGCGCCAGCACCTGGAGTTATTCCTACAATGAGCAGTTCTTC.

The chain is built from TRBV11-2 and TRBJ1-5, with a weak D call TRBD1 (6 bases). The CDR3 length is 12 residues. Germline CDR1 is SGHAT and CDR2 is FQNNGV. Trimming pared 11 bases from V and 7 bases from J, leaving 15 bases between. CDR3 in DNA: TGTGCCGGACAAGGGGGGGACCAGCCCCAGCATTTT. Its translation is CAGQGGDQPQHF. The full variable domain, with the rest looked up from reference TRBV11-2 and TRBJ1-5, is EAGVAQSPRYKIIEKRQSVAFWCNPISGHATLYWYQQILGQGPKLLIQFQNNGVVDDSQLPKDRFSAERLKGVDSTLKIQPAKLEDSAVYLCAGQGGDQPQHFGDGTRLSIL.

This clonotype was detected only a few times. The chain carries TRBV12-3 or TRBV12-4 and TRBJ1-5, with D hard to call. The CDR3 length is 13 residues. V lost 1 base and J lost 5, with 6 bases in between. The CDR3 spells CASSLVNDQPQHF. CDR3 DNA: TGTGCCAGCAGTTTAGTGAACGATCAGCCCCAGCATTTT.

J is TRBJ2-7 and V is TRBV7-9, with D unresolved. Germline-derived CDR1 and CDR2 are SEHNR and FQNEAQ (reference sequence). CDR3 size: 14 residues. V was pared by 1 base and J by 3 bases, with 10 bases between. CDR3 loop: CASSLGRTYYEQYF. Here the CDR3 DNA reads TGTGCCAGCAGCTTAGGACGGACGTACTACGAGCAGTACTTC.

The V call is TRBV20-1, the J call TRBJ2-1; D uncertain. This CDR3 has 16 residues. V lost 0 bases, J lost 2 bases, and 14 bases lay in between. Germline CDR1 and CDR2: DFQATT and SNEGSKA (reference sequence). In DNA, the CDR3 is TGCAGTGCTAGAGATGGGCGCCTTGGGGCCTACAATGAGCAGTTCTTC. It specifies CSARDGRLGAYNEQFF.

The V and J genes are TRBV6-1 and TRBJ2-7; D is possibly TRBD2 (6 bases). V was trimmed by 2 bases and J by 3 bases, leaving 17 bases between them. The CDR3 extends over 16 amino acids. CDR1 and CDR2 (germline): MNHNS, SASEGT. This chain's CDR3 is CASSETRGTRFYEQYF. The CDR3 nucleotides read TGTGCCAGCAGTGAAACTCGAGGGACTCGTTTCTACGAGCAGTACTTC.

The rearrangement links TRBV28 to TRBJ2-3, with no clear D. Germline V gene data show CDR1 as MDHEN and CDR2 as SYDVKM. The V end lost 5 bases, the J end lost 7 bases, and 7 bases lay between the germline ends. The CDR3 covers 11 residues. The CDR3 reads CASSVTYTQYF. DNA for the CDR3: TGTGCCAGCAGTGTGACATATACGCAGTATTTT.

In its sample, this clonotype was seen a few times. As DNA, the CDR3 is TGTGCCAGCAGCTTAGGGCGGGAAGGACCCGGGGAGCTGTTTTTT. Its protein product is CASSLGREGPGELFF. This chain links TRBV11-1 with TRBJ2-2, with D perhaps TRBD2 (6 bases). V was clipped by 1 base and J by 6 bases, with 12 bases between them. From germline, CDR1 is SGHAT and CDR2 FQDESV (reference sequence). The CDR3 spans 15 residues.

There are a few counts of this clonotype. The chain joins TRBV7-3 to TRBJ2-1; TRBD1 agrees at 7 bases. The CDR3 is 15 residues long. V shed 5 bases and J 8 bases; nucleotides not matched to a gene: 12. CDR1 SGHTA and CDR2 FQGTGA come from the germline V gene. The CDR3: CASSPNRGGSDEQFF. The CDR3 DNA is TGTGCCAGCAGCCCGAACAGGGGTGGGAGCGATGAGCAGTTCTTC.